The rows below give T cell receptor beta chains drawn from one sample of a study of T cell changes during pregnancy in multiple sclerosis. Assay: immunoSEQ multiplex PCR; the TCRdb copy retains only in-frame clones and omits some. The sample lists 90,000 to 120,000 clones, about nine tenths occurring once. This sample comprised peripheral blood, obtained in the third trimester of pregnancy. The receptors stem from a female donor in good health, enrolled as a control in a pregnancy study. Both conserved end residues are part of each CDR3. D genes are given only for firm matches. Clone size, where shown, is once, few, many, or a class for clones that have expanded.

V	J	size	D	CDR3	DNA
TRBV5-8	TRBJ2-5	.	.	CASSRGGGTAAQETQYF	TGTGCCAGCAGCAGGGGAGGGGGTACAGCCGCACAAGAGACCCAGTACTTC
TRBV2	TRBJ1-2	few	.	CASSDTKWVLDYGYTF	TGTGCCAGCAGCGACACCAAATGGGTTTTGGACTATGGCTACACCTTC
TRBV4-2	TRBJ2-1	.	TRBD2	CASSRNSGGGAFGTYNEQFF	TGTGCCAGCAGCCGGAACTCCGGCGGGGGGGCCTTTGGCACCTACAATGAGCAGTTCTTC
TRBV4-3	TRBJ2-5	.	.	CASSQVYSQETQYF	TGCGCCAGCAGCCAAGTATATTCCCAAGAGACCCAGTACTTC
TRBV4-3	TRBJ2-3	.	.	CASSQIVGTSTDTQYF	TGCGCCAGCAGCCAAATAGTCGGGACTAGCACAGATACGCAGTATTTT
TRBV27	TRBJ2-1	.	.	CASSLSTGNEQFF	TGTGCCAGCAGTTTATCGACGGGCAATGAGCAGTTCTTC
TRBV9	TRBJ1-1	.	.	CASSVGGRANTEAFF	TGTGCCAGCAGCGTAGGTGGCAGGGCTAACACTGAAGCTTTCTTT
TRBV5-1	TRBJ2-1	.	.	CASSLTSGNNEQFF	TGCGCCAGCAGCTTGACCAGCGGAAACAATGAGCAGTTCTTC
TRBV29-1	TRBJ2-1	.	.	CSVPPQMAALSYNEQFF	TGCAGCGTTCCCCCTCAGATGGCGGCCCTCTCCTACAATGAGCAGTTCTTC
TRBV10-3	TRBJ1-2	.	TRBD1	CAISGQGALTYGYTF	TGTGCCATCAGTGGTCAGGGGGCCCTTACCTATGGCTACACCTTC
TRBV7-8	TRBJ1-6	.	TRBD1	CASSLGDRVEYLTPLHF	TGTGCCAGCAGCTTAGGGGACAGGGTGGAATATTTAACACCCCTCCACTTT
TRBV4-3	TRBJ1-1	.	TRBD1	CASSHALGQGAGTEAFF	TGCGCCAGCAGCCACGCCTTGGGACAGGGGGCAGGCACTGAAGCTTTCTTT
TRBV29-1	TRBJ2-2	.	.	CSGDNSNTGELFF	TGCAGCGGGGACAATTCGAACACCGGGGAGCTGTTTTTT
TRBV27	TRBJ2-7	once	TRBD1	CASSPRQGSYEQYF	TGTGCCAGCAGTCCCCGACAGGGGAGCTACGAGCAGTACTTC
TRBV9	TRBJ1-3	.	TRBD1	CASSVETGKRDTIYF	TGTGCCAGCAGCGTCGAGACAGGGAAAAGGGACACCATATATTTT
TRBV10-1	TRBJ1-4	.	.	CASRFNRVNYEKLFF	TGCGCCAGCAGATTCAACAGGGTTAATTATGAAAAACTGTTTTTT
TRBV4-1	TRBJ1-1	once	.	CASSQDRDTEAFF	TGCGCCAGCAGCCAAGATCGTGACACTGAAGCTTTCTTT
TRBV15	TRBJ2-2	.	TRBD1	CATSRVTGGPTGELFF	TGTGCCACCAGCAGAGTGACAGGGGGTCCCACCGGGGAGCTGTTTTTT
TRBV19	TRBJ2-7	.	TRBD1	CASSIWTGGPTYEQYF	TGTGCCAGTAGTATTTGGACAGGGGGGCCCACCTACGAGCAGTACTTC
TRBV21-1	TRBJ1-2	.	.	CASSPEGDSTNYGYTF	TGTGCCAGCAGCCCCGAAGGGGACAGTACTAACTATGGCTACACCTTC
TRBV7-3	TRBJ2-5	.	TRBD1	CASSSGTGETQYF	TGTGCCAGCAGTTCGGGGACAGGAGAGACCCAGTACTTC
TRBV5-4	TRBJ2-7	.	TRBD2	CASRDGTSGTYEQYF	TGTGCCAGCAGGGACGGGACTAGCGGTACCTACGAGCAGTACTTC
TRBV30	TRBJ1-6	.	TRBD1	CAWSTDRVGSPLHF	TGTGCCTGGAGTACTGACAGGGTAGGGTCACCCCTCCACTTT
TRBV5-4	TRBJ2-1	.	TRBD2	CASSLGGSGGVSTNEQFF	TGTGCCAGCAGCTTGGGCGGTAGCGGGGGGGTGAGTACTAATGAGCAGTTCTTC
TRBV7-9	TRBJ1-1	.	TRBD1	CASSPQTGASGTEAFF	TGTGCCAGCAGCCCGCAGACAGGGGCATCGGGCACTGAAGCTTTCTTT
TRBV9	TRBJ1-1	.	.	CASGEMNTEAFF	TGTGCCAGTGGTGAGATGAACACTGAAGCTTTCTTT
TRBV2	TRBJ1-1	.	.	CASSGAGFEAFF	TGTGCCAGCAGTGGGGCAGGTTTTGAAGCTTTCTTT
TRBV27	TRBJ1-1	.	TRBD1	CASSLIPGQDTEAFF	TGTGCCAGCAGTTTAATACCGGGACAGGACACTGAAGCTTTCTTT
TRBV6-6	TRBJ1-1	.	.	CASSGRNTEAFF	TGTGCCAGCAGCGGGAGGAACACTGAAGCTTTCTTT
TRBV7-3	TRBJ2-2	.	TRBD1	CATRTGGTGELFF	TGTGCCACCCGGACAGGGGGCACCGGGGAGCTGTTTTTT
TRBV30	TRBJ1-2	.	.	CVWITHQQGGGYTF	TGTGTCTGGATTACCCATCAACAGGGTGGCGGCTACACCTTC
TRBV18	TRBJ1-3	once	.	CASSPQTDSGNTIYF	TGTGCCAGCTCACCACAGACAGACTCTGGAAACACCATATATTTT
TRBV19	TRBJ1-5	.	.	CASSISGGGQPQHF	TGTGCCAGTAGTATTTCGGGGGGGGGTCAGCCCCAGCATTTT
TRBV27	TRBJ2-3	.	.	CASKGEWFTDTQYF	TGTGCCAGCAAGGGGGAATGGTTCACAGATACGCAGTATTTT
TRBV2	TRBJ1-1	.	.	CASMGGTEAFF	TGTGCCAGCATGGGGGGGACTGAAGCTTTCTTT
TRBV7-9	TRBJ1-4	.	TRBD1	CASSPPGTGYEKLFF	TGTGCCAGCAGCCCGCCGGGGACAGGGTACGAAAAACTGTTTTTT
TRBV27	TRBJ2-3	once	TRBD2	CASSDLKRGNMDTQYF	TGTGCCAGCAGCGACCTGAAGCGGGGGAACATGGATACGCAGTATTTT
TRBV30	TRBJ2-7	once	TRBD2	CAWSLTSGGDEQYF	TGTGCCTGGAGTTTAACTAGCGGGGGGGACGAGCAGTACTTC
TRBV2	TRBJ2-2	.	.	CASSERKGGTGELFF	TGTGCCAGCAGTGAAAGGAAAGGGGGAACCGGGGAGCTGTTTTTT
TRBV5-3	TRBJ2-1	.	TRBD1	CARNGYRGQCNEQFF	TGTGCCAGAAACGGATACAGGGGGCAATGCAATGAGCAGTTCTTC
TRBV5-7	TRBJ1-5	.	.	CASSGTDAGYQPQHF	TGTGCCAGCAGCGGGACGGACGCGGGATATCAGCCCCAGCATTTT
TRBV7-2	TRBJ1-2	.	.	CASSLVAARVLNYGYTF	TGTGCCAGCAGCTTAGTGGCGGCGAGGGTCTTAAACTATGGCTACACCTTC
TRBV7-2	TRBJ2-7	.	.	CASSFDLDTYEQYF	TGTGCCAGCAGCTTTGATCTGGACACCTACGAGCAGTACTTC
TRBV29-1	TRBJ1-2	.	.	CSVRRHNYGYTF	TGCAGCGTCCGCCGACACAACTATGGCTACACCTTC